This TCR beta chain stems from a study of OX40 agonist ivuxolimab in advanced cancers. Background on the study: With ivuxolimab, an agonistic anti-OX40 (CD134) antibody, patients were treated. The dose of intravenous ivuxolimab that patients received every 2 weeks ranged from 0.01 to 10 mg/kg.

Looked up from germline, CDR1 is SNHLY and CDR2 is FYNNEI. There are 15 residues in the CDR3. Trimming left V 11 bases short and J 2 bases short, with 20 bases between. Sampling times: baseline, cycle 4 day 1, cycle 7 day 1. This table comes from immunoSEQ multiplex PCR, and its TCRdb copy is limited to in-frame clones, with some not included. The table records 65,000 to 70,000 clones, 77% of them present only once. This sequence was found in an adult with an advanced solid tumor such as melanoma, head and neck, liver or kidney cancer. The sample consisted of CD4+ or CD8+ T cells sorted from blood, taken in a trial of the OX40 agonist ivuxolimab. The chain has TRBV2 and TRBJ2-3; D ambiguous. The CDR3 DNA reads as TGTGCCGCCAGCAGTGAACTGCGCCCCACAGATACGCAGTATTTT. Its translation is CAASSELRPTDTQYF. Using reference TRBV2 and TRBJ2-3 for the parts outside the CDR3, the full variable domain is EPEVTQTPSHQVTQMGQEVILRCVPISNHLYFYWYRQILGQKVEFLVSFYNNEISEKSEIFDDQFSVERPDGSNFTLKIRSTKLEDSAMYFCAASSELRPTDTQYFGPGTRLTVL.